This T cell receptor beta chain was sequenced during a study of T cell changes during pregnancy in multiple sclerosis. The V end lost 6 bases, the J end lost 5 bases, and 14 bases lay between the germline ends. The CDR3 extends over 14 amino acids. Germline V gene sequence: CDR1 SNHLY, CDR2 FYNNEI. Profiling relied on immunoSEQ multiplex PCR, and the TCRdb table lists in-frame clones only, not all of them. The repertoire holds more than 85,000 clones, with around 94% as singletons. The V and J genes are TRBV2 and TRBJ1-5; TRBD1 might be the D (6 bases). This receptor was obtained from a female donor with multiple sclerosis, enrolled in a pregnancy study. This sample comprised peripheral blood, obtained in the second trimester of pregnancy. The CDR3 region has the DNA TGTGCCAGCAGCCCGAGTAACAGGGATCAGCCCCAGCATTTT. Its protein product is CASSPSNRDQPQHF.